In this sample, the clone carrying this TCR beta chain turned up once. This sample was taken from a study of cytomegalovirus exposure and HLA in healthy donors. Germline V gene data show CDR1 as MNHEY and CDR2 as SVGAGI. This CDR3 comprises 12 residues. The ends lost 6 bases at V and 6 bases at J; junction bases unmatched: 4. Both 60 Vbeta primers and 13 Jbeta primers went into the PCR. The data were produced by immunoSEQ multiplex PCR, yet TCRdb's version contains in-frame clones alone and is incomplete. The repertoire consists of about 120,000 clones, with 80% occurring once and the leading ten covering 7.5% to 9%.

The chain recombines TRBV6-5 with TRBJ1-1, with 7 bases that match TRBD1. The origin of this receptor is a female donor in good health and CMV-seropositive. What was sequenced was PBMCs. CDR3 sequence reads: CASSRRGAEAFF. In DNA, the CDR3 is TGTGCCAGCAGCCGCAGGGGGGCTGAAGCTTTCTTT.